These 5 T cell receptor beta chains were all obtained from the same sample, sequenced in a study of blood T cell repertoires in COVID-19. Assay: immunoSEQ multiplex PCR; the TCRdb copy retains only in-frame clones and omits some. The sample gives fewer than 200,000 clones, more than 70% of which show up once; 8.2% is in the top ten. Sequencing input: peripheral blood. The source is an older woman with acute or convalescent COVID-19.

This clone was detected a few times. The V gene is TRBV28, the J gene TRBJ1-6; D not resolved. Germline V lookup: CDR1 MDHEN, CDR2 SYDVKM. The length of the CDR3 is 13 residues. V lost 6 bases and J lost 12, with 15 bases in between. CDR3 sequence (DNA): TGTGCCAGCAGGTCGAGGATAGATTTACCCCTCCACTTT. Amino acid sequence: CASRSRIDLPLHF.

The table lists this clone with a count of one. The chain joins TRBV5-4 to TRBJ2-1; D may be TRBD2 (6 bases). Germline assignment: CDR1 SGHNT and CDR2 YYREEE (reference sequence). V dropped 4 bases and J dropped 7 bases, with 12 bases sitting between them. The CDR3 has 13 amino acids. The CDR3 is CASSQSRGNEQFF. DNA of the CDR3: TGTGCCAGCAGCCAATCTCGGGGGAATGAGCAGTTCTTC.

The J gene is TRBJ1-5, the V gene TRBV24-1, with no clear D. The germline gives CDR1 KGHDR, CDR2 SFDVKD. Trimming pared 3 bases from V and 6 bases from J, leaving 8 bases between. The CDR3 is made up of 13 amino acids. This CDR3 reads CATSDHGVQPQHF. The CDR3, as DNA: TGTGCCACCAGTGATCACGGGGTTCAGCCCCAGCATTTT.

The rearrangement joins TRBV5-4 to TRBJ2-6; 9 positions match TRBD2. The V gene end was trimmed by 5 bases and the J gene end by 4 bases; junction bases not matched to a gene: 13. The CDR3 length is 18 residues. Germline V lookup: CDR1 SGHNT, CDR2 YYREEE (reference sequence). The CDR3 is CASRKAQSGGPGANVLTF. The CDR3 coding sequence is TGTGCCAGCAGGAAGGCACAGAGCGGGGGGCCCGGGGCCAACGTCCTGACTTTC.

As DNA, the CDR3 is TGTGCCAGTAGTCGACGACAGGGTGGGGCGGCAGATACGCAGTATTTT. Translating gives CASSRRQGGAADTQYF. The chain combines TRBV19 with TRBJ2-3; TRBD1 matches at 7 bases. The germline V gene has CDR1 LNHDA and CDR2 SQIVND (reference sequence). The CDR3 sequence is 16 residues long. V was pared by 5 bases and J by 4 bases, with 12 bases of the junction left unmatched. Based on the CDR3 plus reference TRBV19 and TRBJ2-3, the full variable domain is DGGITQSPKYLFRKEGQNVTLSCEQNLNHDAMYWYRQDPGQGLRLIYYSQIVNDFQKGDIAEGYSVSREKKESFPLTVTSAQKNPTAFYLCASSRRQGGAADTQYFGPGTRLTVL.